What follows describes a single T cell receptor beta chain. Germline CDR1 and CDR2: MNHEY and SVGAGI. V was pared by 0 bases and J by 11 bases, with 13 bases between. The CDR3 extends over 13 amino acids. This sample is drawn from a study of control samples from healthy donors and cancer patients. Generated by immunoSEQ multiplex PCR, the TCRdb table keeps only in-frame clones and is missing some. The data hold about 95,000 clones, with less than 90% observed a single time. Material for sequencing was blood. The J gene is TRBJ1-2, the V gene TRBV6-5; D is possibly TRBD1 (6 bases). This TCR came from a woman between 70 and 85 years old in good health. This CDR3 reads CASSYSTGPPYTF. As DNA, the CDR3 is TGTGCCAGCAGTTACTCGACAGGTCCTCCGTACACCTTC.